The 10 T cell receptor beta chains in this list originate from one sample, sequenced in a study of early T cells in non-severe SARS-CoV-2 infection. One entry per CDR3 protein, called by TCRdb with MiXCR from the 5' RACE reads. The repertoire holds over 90,000 distinct CDR3 sequences, with about an eighth as singletons. The material sequenced was whole blood. The receptors stem from an adult who was a healthcare worker with PCR-confirmed SARS-CoV-2 infection or an uninfected control (not recorded which).

The chain's CDR3 is CASSTLRGCEQYF. As DNA, the CDR3 is TGTGCCAGCAGCACACTCCGGGGATGCGAGCAGTACTTC. The V gene is TRBV7-2, the J gene TRBJ2-7, with D tentatively TRBD2 (5 bases). The CDR3 is made up of 13 amino acids. CDR1 and CDR2 (germline): SGHTA, FQGNSA. V lost 5 bases to trimming and J lost 6 bases, with 14 bases between them. The variable domain in full, with the rest retrieved from reference TRBV7-2 and TRBJ2-7, is GAGVSQSPSNKVTEKGKDVELRCDPISGHTALYWYRQSLGQGLEFLIYFQGNSAPDKSGLPSDRFSAERTGGSVSTLTIQRTQQEDSAVYLCASSTLRGCEQYFGPGTRLTVT.

The table lists this clonotype with many counts. This chain links TRBV5-1 with TRBJ2-1; the D gene is possibly TRBD2 (5 bases). CDR3 length: 11 amino acids. The germline CDR1 and CDR2 sequences are SGHRS and YFSETQ. V shed 0 bases and J shed 16 bases, with 11 bases lying between them. CDR3 DNA: TGCGCCAGCAGCTTGGCGGACTCTTCCTTCTTC. Translation: CASSLADSSFF.

Here the CDR3 reads CASSIRGTNGYTF. Written as DNA, the CDR3 is TGTGCCAGCAGCATCAGGGGGACTAATGGCTACACCTTC. The rearrangement uses TRBV12-3 or TRBV12-4 and TRBJ1-2, with TRBD1 identical over 7 bases. The CDR3 length is 13 residues. V lost 6 bases, J lost 6 bases, and 7 bases stayed unmatched.

The chain uses TRBV7-2 and TRBJ2-7; 14 nucleotides match TRBD2. After removal of 6 bases from V and 7 bases from J, the junction contained 11 bases not matched to a gene. From germline, CDR1 is SGHTA and CDR2 FQGNSA. The CDR3 totals 16 residues. CDR3 coding DNA: TGTGCCAGCAGTTCGACGACTAGCGGGAGGGTGGGGGAGCAGTACTTC. Protein product: CASSSTTSGRVGEQYF.

Ten or more counts support this clonotype. The rearrangement joins TRBV2 to TRBJ2-7; 10 bases map to TRBD2. The germline CDR1 and CDR2 sequences are SNHLY and FYNNEI. Unmatched junction bases numbered 8, after V lost 7 bases and J lost 2 bases. CDR3 length: 15 amino acids. CDR3 nucleotide sequence: TGTGCCAGCACCCCACGACTAGCGGGCACCTACGAGCAGTACTTC. Translation gives CASTPRLAGTYEQYF.

This clonotype was observed a handful of times. This rearrangement joins TRBV12-3 or TRBV12-4 to TRBJ2-7, with D perhaps matching TRBD2 (5 bases). Trimming shortened V by 6 bases and J by 4 bases, and 10 bases separated the two germline ends. The CDR3 totals 12 residues. The CDR3 loop is CASSPRGYEQYF. In DNA, the CDR3 is TGTGCCAGCAGCCCCCGGGGTTACGAGCAGTACTTC.

The genes are TRBV19 and TRBJ1-2; weak D call: TRBD1 (5 bases). Germline V gives CDR1 LNHDA, CDR2 SQIVND (reference sequence). V lost 4 bases and J 4 bases, leaving 13 bases between the germline ends. The CDR3 has 14 amino acids. CDR3 DNA: TGTGCCAGTAGTACCCGCAGGGACGCCTATGGCTACACCTTC. This translates into CASSTRRDAYGYTF.

This chain connects TRBV6-6 to TRBJ1-2; no clear D. V was shortened by 4 bases and J by 4 bases, with 13 bases between the two germline ends. CDR3 length: 14 amino acids. The V gene's germline CDR1 is MNHNY and CDR2 SVGAGI (reference sequence). For the CDR3, the DNA is TGTGCCAGCAGTTTCGAAGAGAAGGGCTATGGCTACACCTTC. It yields the protein CASSFEEKGYGYTF.

The chain links TRBV2 to TRBJ1-2; D uncertain. The length of the CDR3 is 12 residues. Germline lookup yields CDR1 SNHLY and CDR2 FYNNEI. The V and J ends lost 8 bases and 2 bases respectively, with 9 bases between them. The CDR3 DNA sequence: TGTGCCAGCTCCGAGGAGAACTATGGCTACACCTTC. Protein sequence: CASSEENYGYTF.

The gene calls are TRBV9 and TRBJ2-5, with a tentative D call TRBD1 (5 bases). Trimming took off 0 bases at V and 5 bases at J, with 11 bases between the two ends. The CDR3 sequence is 14 residues long. Germline V lookup: CDR1 SGDLS, CDR2 YYNGEE. CDR3 in amino acids: CASSVGSGWETQYF. The CDR3 DNA reads as TGTGCCAGCAGCGTAGGATCAGGGTGGGAGACCCAGTACTTC.